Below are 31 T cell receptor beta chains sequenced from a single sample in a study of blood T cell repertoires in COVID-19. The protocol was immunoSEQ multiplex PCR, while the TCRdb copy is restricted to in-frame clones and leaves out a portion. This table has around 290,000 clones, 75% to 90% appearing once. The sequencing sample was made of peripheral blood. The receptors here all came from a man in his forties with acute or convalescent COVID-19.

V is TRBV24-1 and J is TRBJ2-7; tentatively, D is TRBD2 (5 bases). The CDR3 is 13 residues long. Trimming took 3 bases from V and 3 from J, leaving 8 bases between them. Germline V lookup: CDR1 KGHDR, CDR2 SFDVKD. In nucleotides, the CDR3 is TGTGCCACCAGTGATGACGGGGACTACGAGCAGTACTTC. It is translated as CATSDDGDYEQYF.

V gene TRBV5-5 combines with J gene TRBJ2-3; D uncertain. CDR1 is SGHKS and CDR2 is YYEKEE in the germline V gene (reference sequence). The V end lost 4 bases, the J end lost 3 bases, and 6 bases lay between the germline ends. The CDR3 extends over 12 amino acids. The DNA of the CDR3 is TGTGCCAGCAGCCCGGAGACAGATACGCAGTATTTT. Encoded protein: CASSPETDTQYF.

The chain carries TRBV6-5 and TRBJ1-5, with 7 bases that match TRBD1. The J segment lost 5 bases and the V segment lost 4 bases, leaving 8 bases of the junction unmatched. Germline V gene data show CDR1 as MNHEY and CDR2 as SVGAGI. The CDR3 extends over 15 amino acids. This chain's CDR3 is CASSSTGLLDQPQHF. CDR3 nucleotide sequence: TGTGCCAGCAGTTCGACAGGGCTCCTAGATCAGCCCCAGCATTTT.

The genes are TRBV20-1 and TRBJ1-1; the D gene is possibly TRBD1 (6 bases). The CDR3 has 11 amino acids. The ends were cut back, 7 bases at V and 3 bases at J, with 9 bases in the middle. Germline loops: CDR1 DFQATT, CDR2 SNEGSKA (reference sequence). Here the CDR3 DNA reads TGCAGTGTTGCAGGGGACACTGAAGCTTTCTTT. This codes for CSVAGDTEAFF.

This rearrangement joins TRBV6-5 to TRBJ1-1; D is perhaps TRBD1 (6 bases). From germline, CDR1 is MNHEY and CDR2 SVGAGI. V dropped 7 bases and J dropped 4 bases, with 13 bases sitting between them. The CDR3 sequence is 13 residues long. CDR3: CASTLTGPTEAFF. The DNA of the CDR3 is TGTGCCAGCACCCTGACAGGTCCCACTGAAGCTTTCTTT.

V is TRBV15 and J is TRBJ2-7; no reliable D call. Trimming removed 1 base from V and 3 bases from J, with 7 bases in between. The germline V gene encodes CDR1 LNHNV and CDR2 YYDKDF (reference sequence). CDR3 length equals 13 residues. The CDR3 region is CATSRVLDYEQYF. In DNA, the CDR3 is TGTGCCACCAGCAGAGTGTTAGACTACGAGCAGTACTTC.

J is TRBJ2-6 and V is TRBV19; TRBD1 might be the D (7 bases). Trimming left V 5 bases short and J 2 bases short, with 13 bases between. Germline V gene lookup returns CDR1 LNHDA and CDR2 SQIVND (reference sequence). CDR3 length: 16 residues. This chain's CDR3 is CASSLQGRTGANVLTF. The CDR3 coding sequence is TGTGCCAGTAGTTTACAGGGGAGGACTGGGGCCAACGTCCTGACTTTC.

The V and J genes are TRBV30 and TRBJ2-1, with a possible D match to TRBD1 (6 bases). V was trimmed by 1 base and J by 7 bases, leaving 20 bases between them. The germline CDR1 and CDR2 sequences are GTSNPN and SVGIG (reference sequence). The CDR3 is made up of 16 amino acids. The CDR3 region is CAWSEGSIYTGNEQFF. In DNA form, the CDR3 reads TGTGCCTGGAGTGAAGGATCCATTTACACAGGGAATGAGCAGTTCTTC.

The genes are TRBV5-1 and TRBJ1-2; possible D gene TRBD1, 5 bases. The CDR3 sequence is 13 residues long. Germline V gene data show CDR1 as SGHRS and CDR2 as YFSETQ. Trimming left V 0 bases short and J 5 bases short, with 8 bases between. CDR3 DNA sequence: TGCGCCAGCAGCTTGGCTCAGGGTTATGGCTACACCTTC. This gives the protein CASSLAQGYGYTF.

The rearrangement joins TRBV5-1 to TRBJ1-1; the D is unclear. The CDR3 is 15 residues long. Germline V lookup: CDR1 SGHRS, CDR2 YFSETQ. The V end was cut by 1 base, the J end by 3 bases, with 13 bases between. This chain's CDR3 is CASSLRQRSDTEAFF. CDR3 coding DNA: TGCGCCAGCAGCTTGAGGCAGCGTAGCGACACTGAAGCTTTCTTT.

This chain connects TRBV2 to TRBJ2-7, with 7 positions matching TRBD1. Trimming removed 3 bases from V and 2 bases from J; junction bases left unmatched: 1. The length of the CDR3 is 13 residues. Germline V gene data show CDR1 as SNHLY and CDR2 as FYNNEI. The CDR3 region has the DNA TGTGCCAGCAGTGAGACAGGGCCCTACGAGCAGTACTTC. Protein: CASSETGPYEQYF. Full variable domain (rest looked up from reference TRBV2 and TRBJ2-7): EPEVTQTPSHQVTQMGQEVILRCVPISNHLYFYWYRQILGQKVEFLVSFYNNEISEKSEIFDDQFSVERPDGSNFTLKIRSTKLEDSAMYFCASSETGPYEQYFGPGTRLTVT.

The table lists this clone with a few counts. CDR3 DNA: TGTGCCAGCAGCTTGGAAGGGACAGATCTAGCCAAAAACATTCAGTACTTC. This encodes CASSLEGTDLAKNIQYF. The chain is built from TRBV11-3 and TRBJ2-4; 7 bases match TRBD1. The CDR3 is 17 residues long. The germline CDR1 and CDR2 sequences are SGHNT and YENEEA. Trimming took 3 bases from V and 0 from J; bases not matched to a gene: 8.

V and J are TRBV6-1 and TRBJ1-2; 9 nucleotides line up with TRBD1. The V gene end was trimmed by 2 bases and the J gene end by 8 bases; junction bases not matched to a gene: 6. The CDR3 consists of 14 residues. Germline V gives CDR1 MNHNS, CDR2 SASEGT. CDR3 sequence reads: CASSEWWTGEGYTF. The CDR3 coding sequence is TGTGCCAGCAGTGAATGGTGGACAGGGGAGGGCTACACCTTC.

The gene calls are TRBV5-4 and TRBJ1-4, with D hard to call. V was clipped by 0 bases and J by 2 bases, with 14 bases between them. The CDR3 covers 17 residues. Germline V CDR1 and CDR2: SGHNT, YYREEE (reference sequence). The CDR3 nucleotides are TGTGCCAGCAGCTTGGGACCGCGGGGTACGACTAATGAAAAACTGTTTTTT. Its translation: CASSLGPRGTTNEKLFF.

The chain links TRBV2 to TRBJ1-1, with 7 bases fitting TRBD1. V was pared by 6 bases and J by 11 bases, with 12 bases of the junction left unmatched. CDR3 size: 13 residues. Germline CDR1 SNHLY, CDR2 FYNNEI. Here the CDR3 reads CASRLGQARKAFF. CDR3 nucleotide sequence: TGTGCCAGCAGACTCGGACAGGCGAGAAAGGCTTTCTTT.

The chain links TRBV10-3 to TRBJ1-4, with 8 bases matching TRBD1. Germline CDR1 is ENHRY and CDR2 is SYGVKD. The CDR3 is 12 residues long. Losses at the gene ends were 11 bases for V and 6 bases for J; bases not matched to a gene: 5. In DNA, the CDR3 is TGTGCCTCAGGACAGGGTTATGAAAAACTGTTTTTT. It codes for CASGQGYEKLFF.

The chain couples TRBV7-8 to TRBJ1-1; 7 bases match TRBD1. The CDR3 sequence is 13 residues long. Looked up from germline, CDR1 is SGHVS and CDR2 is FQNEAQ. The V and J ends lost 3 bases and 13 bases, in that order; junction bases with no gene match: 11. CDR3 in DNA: TGTGCCAGCAGCTTTCGGACAGGCCCTTGGGGTTTCTTT. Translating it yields CASSFRTGPWGFF.

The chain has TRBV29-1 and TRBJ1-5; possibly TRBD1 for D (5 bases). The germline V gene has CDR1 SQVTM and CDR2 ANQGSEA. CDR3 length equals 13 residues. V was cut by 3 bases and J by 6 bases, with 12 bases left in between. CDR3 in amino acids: CSVEITQGQPQHF. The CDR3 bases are TGCAGCGTTGAGATCACCCAGGGTCAGCCCCAGCATTTT.

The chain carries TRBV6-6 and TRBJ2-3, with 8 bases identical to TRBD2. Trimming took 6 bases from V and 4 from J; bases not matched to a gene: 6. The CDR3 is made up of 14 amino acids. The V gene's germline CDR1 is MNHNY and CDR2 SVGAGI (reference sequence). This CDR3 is CASSDTGGSDTQYF. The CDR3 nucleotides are TGTGCCAGCAGCGACACGGGGGGGTCAGATACGCAGTATTTT.

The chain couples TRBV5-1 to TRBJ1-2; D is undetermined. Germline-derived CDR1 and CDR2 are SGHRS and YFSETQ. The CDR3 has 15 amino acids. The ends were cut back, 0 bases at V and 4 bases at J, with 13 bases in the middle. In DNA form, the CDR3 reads TGCGCCAGCAGCTTGGGTCGGAGTTTGGGCTATGGCTACACCTTC. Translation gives CASSLGRSLGYGYTF.

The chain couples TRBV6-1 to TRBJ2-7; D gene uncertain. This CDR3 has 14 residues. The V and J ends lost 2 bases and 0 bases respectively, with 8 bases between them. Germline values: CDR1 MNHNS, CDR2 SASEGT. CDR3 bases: TGTGCCAGCAGTGAACAGGCAAGCTCCTACGAGCAGTACTTC. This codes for CASSEQASSYEQYF.

The CDR3 region has the DNA TGCGCCAGCAGCCCAGTATGGGACACTATGAACACTGAAGCTTTCTTT. Amino acid sequence: CASSPVWDTMNTEAFF. J is TRBJ1-1 and V is TRBV5-1; possibly TRBD1 for D (6 bases). V lost 4 bases to trimming and J lost 0 bases, with 16 bases between them. The CDR3 extends over 16 amino acids. Germline V lookup: CDR1 SGHRS, CDR2 YFSETQ.

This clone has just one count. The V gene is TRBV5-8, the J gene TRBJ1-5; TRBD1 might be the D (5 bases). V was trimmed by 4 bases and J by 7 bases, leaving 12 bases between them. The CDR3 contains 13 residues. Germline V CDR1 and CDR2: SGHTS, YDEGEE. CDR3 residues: CASSLLWGQPQHF. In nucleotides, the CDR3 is TGTGCCAGCAGCCTTCTTTGGGGCCAGCCCCAGCATTTT.

The DNA of the CDR3 is TGTGCCAGCAGCGTAGACAGGGCCAACACTGAAGCTTTCTTT. Protein sequence: CASSVDRANTEAFF. The chain couples TRBV9 to TRBJ1-1; maybe TRBD1 (6 bases). Germline CDR1 reads SGDLS; CDR2 reads YYNGEE. The CDR3 sequence is 14 residues long. With 0 bases removed from V and 2 bases from J, the gap between germline ends came to 8 bases.

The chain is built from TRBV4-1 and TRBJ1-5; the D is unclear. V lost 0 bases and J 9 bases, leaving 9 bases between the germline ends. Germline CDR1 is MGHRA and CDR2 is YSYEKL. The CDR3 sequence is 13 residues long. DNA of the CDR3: TGCGCCAGCAGCCAAGATGCGGTTGGGCCCCAGCATTTT. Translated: CASSQDAVGPQHF.

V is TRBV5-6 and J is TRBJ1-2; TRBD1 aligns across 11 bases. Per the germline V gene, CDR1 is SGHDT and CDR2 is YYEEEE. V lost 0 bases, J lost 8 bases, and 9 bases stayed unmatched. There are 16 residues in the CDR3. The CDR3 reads CASSLAEDRGPRGYTF. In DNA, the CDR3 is TGTGCCAGCAGCTTGGCCGAGGACAGGGGGCCGAGGGGCTACACCTTC.

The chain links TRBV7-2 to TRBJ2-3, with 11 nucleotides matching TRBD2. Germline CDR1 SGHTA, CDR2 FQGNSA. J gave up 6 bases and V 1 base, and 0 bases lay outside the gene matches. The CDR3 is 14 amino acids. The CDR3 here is CASSLVAGGDTQYF. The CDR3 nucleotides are TGTGCCAGCAGCTTAGTAGCGGGGGGGGATACGCAGTATTTT.

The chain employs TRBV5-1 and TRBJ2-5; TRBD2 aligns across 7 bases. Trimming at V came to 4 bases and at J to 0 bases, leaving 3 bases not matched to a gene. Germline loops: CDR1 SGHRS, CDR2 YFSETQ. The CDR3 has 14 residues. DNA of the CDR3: TGCGCCAGCAGCGGGGGGGACTACCAAGAGACCCAGTACTTC. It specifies CASSGGDYQETQYF.

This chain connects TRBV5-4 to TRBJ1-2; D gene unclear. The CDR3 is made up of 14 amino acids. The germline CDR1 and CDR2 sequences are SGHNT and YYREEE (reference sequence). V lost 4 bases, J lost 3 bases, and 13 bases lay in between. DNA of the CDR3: TGTGCCAGCAGCCGCCCATCACCAGACTATGGCTACACCTTC. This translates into CASSRPSPDYGYTF.

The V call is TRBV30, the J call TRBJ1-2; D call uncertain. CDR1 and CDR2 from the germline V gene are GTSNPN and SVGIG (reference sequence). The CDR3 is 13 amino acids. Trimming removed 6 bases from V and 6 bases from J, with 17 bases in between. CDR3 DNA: TGTGCCTGTTCCAGAGTGGGCAGAGATGGCTACACCTTC. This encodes CACSRVGRDGYTF.

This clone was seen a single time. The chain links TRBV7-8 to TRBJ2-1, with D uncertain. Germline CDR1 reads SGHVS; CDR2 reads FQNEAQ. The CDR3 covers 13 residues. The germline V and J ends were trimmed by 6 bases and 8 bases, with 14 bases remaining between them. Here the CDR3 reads CASSYQIRDEQFF. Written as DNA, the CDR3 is TGTGCCAGCAGTTATCAAATCCGGGATGAGCAGTTCTTC.